The clone carrying this T cell receptor beta chain was seen a handful of times. What it binds is unknown. These data are taken from a study of radiotherapy plus CTLA-4 blockade in lung cancer. Study conclusions and caveats: After treatment with radiotherapy plus ipilimumab, TCR clones that came from the tumor expanded in blood.

Produced via immunoSEQ multiplex PCR; TCRdb's table is partial and in-frame only. Among over 60,000 clones listed, around 87% were seen once. Alongside CTLA-4 blockade with ipilimumab, patients with chemo-refractory metastatic non-small-cell lung cancer received focal radiation. CDR1 LNHNV and CDR2 YYDKDF come from the germline V gene (reference sequence). V lost 1 base to trimming and J lost 0 bases, with 19 bases between them. CDR3 length equals 19 residues. The rearrangement joins TRBV15 to TRBJ2-1; D not resolved. The clonotype comes from a human donor with non-small cell lung cancer that progressed on radiotherapy plus ipilimumab. The starting material was peripheral blood, obtained from a patient treated with radiotherapy plus ipilimumab. CDR3: CATSRARLPGPSSYNEQFF. CDR3 coding DNA: TGTGCCACCAGCAGAGCTCGGCTTCCGGGCCCTAGCTCCTACAATGAGCAGTTCTTC.